A single T cell receptor beta chain is shown here with its context. Its antigen is still unknown. The source of the sample is a study of Ad26.COV2.S vaccination and SARS-CoV-2 variants. Across the study: The study gave Ad26.COV2.S intramuscularly, once or twice 56 days apart. Study-level findings and limits: From the TCR breadth and depth analyses, total T cell responses may have been underestimated. Substantial breadth in spike-specific CD8+ and CD4+ T cell responses was reportedly seen after vaccination.

The V gene lost 6 bases and the J gene lost 8 bases, with 16 bases spanning the gap. This CDR3 is built from 13 residues. CDR1 is SEHNR, CDR2 FQNEAQ, per germline (reference sequence). Sample treatment: approximately 18 received Ad26.COV2.S at low or high dose, single or two shots; roughly five received placebo; per-sample allocation not given. It was on day 63 after the first vaccine or placebo injection that samples were taken. A Boston donor was an adult aged 18-55 years. Produced via immunoSEQ multiplex PCR; TCRdb's table is partial and in-frame only. The data hold 500,000 or so clones, with roughly 87% observed a single time.

The chain links TRBV7-9 to TRBJ1-2; D is possibly TRBD1 (5 bases). Source: peripheral blood, taken in a trial of Ad26.COV2.S vaccine versus placebo. The TCR sequence derives from a person aged 18-65 years who received the Ad26.COV2.S COVID-19 vaccine or a placebo. In DNA form, the CDR3 reads TGTGCCAGCAGTTTGGGGGGGTTAGGAGGCTACACCTTC. This gives the protein CASSLGGLGGYTF.